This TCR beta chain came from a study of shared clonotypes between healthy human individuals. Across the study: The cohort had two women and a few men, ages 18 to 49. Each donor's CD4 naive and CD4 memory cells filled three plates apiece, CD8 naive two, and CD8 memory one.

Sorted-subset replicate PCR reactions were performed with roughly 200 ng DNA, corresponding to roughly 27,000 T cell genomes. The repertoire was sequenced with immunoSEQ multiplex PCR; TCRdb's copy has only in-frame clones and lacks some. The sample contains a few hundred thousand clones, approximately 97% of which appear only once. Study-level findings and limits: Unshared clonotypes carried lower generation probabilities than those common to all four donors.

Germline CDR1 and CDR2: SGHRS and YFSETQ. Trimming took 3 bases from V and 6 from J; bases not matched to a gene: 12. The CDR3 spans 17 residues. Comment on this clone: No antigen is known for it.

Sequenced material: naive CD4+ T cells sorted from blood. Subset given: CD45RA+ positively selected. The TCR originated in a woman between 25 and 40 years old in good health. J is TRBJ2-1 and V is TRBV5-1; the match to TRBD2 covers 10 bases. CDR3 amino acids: CASSWGGLAGVPNEQFF. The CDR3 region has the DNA TGCGCCAGCAGCTGGGGGGGTCTAGCGGGAGTGCCCAATGAGCAGTTCTTC.